These T cell receptor beta chains were read from a single sample in a study of CD8+CD57+ T cells in acquired aplastic anemia. TCRdb independently ran MiXCR on the reads; one entry per CDR3 protein. The data contain roughly 500,000 distinct CDR3 sequences, over 25% of them seen just once; the ten biggest clones take up less than 0.85%. Input material: sorted CD4+, CD8+, or CD8+CD57+ T cells (not recorded which) from PBMCs. The receptors were sampled from a human donor with aplastic anemia. Each CDR3 is given with its conserved first and last residue. D genes are given only for firm matches. Part of the rows lack a size; the others show once, few, many or a class for expanded clones.

j_call | clone_size | d_call | v_call | cdr3_length | cdr3_aa | cdr3_nt
TRBJ2-5 | . | . | TRBV7-2 | 15 | CASSPRRDRVETQYF | TGTGCCAGCAGCCCACGCAGGGACCGTGTGGAGACCCAGTACTTC
TRBJ1-6 | many | . | TRBV5-1 | 15 | CASSLEHRTNSPLHF | TGCGCCAGCAGCTTGGAACATCGAACCAATTCACCCCTCCACTTT
TRBJ1-2 | many | . | TRBV9 | 14 | CASSLDSPNYGYTF | TGTGCCAGCAGCCTGGACAGCCCTAACTATGGCTACACCTTC
TRBJ2-3 | . | TRBD2 | TRBV14 | 16 | CASSRGLAGATDTQYF | TGTGCCAGCAGCCGCGGACTAGCGGGGGCCACAGATACGCAGTATTTT
TRBJ1-1 | . | . | TRBV10-3 | 12 | CAIGGGNTEAFF | TGTGCCATCGGTGGCGGGAACACTGAAGCTTTCTTT
TRBJ2-3 | many | . | TRBV25-1 | 15 | CASSDPRTATDTQYF | TGTGCCAGCAGTGATCCAAGGACAGCCACAGATACGCAGTATTTT
TRBJ1-1 | many | . | TRBV20-1 | 11 | CSARLVSEAFF | TGCAGTGCTAGGTTGGTCTCTGAAGCTTTCTTT
TRBJ1-1 | few | . | TRBV7-3 | 15 | CASSSGWGTGAEAFF | TGTGCCAGCAGCTCCGGCTGGGGAACGGGGGCTGAAGCTTTCTTT
TRBJ2-6 | many | TRBD1 | TRBV24-1 | 16 | CATSDATGPGANVLTF | TGTGCCACCAGTGATGCGACAGGGCCTGGGGCCAACGTCCTGACTTTC
TRBJ1-2 | . | TRBD1 | TRBV6-1 | 14 | CASAGQGETNGYTF | TGTGCCAGTGCGGGACAGGGGGAAACAAATGGCTACACCTTC
TRBJ2-7 | many | . | TRBV25-1 | 13 | CASSEVNSYEQYF | TGTGCCAGCAGTGAAGTCAATTCCTACGAGCAGTACTTC
TRBJ2-1 | . | . | TRBV2 | 12 | CASNYSGVEQFF | TGTGCCAGCAATTACTCCGGCGTTGAGCAGTTCTTC
TRBJ1-2 | . | TRBD1 | TRBV2 | 13 | CASSEGQGFGYTF | TGTGCCAGCAGTGAGGGACAGGGTTTTGGCTACACCTTC
TRBJ2-7 | many | . | TRBV4-1 | 16 | CASSQDLADSSYEQYF | TGCGCCAGCAGCCAAGATCTAGCGGACAGCTCCTACGAGCAGTACTTC
TRBJ2-3 | few | TRBD2 | TRBV24-1 | 11 | CATSSGGRQYF | TGTGCCACCTCTAGCGGGGGGCGGCAGTATTTT
TRBJ1-1 | . | . | TRBV9 | 16 | CASSVGWDFANTEAFF | TGTGCCAGCAGCGTAGGGTGGGATTTTGCGAACACTGAAGCTTTCTTT
TRBJ2-7 | many | . | TRBV9 | 15 | CASSVAQVSPYEQYF | TGTGCCAGCAGCGTAGCTCAGGTATCTCCCTACGAGCAGTACTTC
TRBJ1-6 | many | TRBD1 | TRBV9 | 16 | CASSFTPGTDNSPLHF | TGTGCCAGCAGCTTTACCCCCGGGACAGATAATTCACCCCTCCACTTT
TRBJ2-7 | many | . | TRBV25-1 | 14 | CASSDSGSHSEQYF | TGTGCCAGCAGCGACAGTGGATCTCATTCGGAGCAGTACTTC
TRBJ2-7 | few | . | TRBV2 | 13 | CASRADVSYEQYF | TGTGCCAGCAGAGCGGACGTCTCCTACGAGCAGTACTTC
TRBJ2-2 | few | TRBD1 | TRBV25-1 | 14 | CASSPRTGAGELFF | TGTGCCAGCAGTCCCCGGACAGGGGCCGGGGAGCTGTTTTTT
TRBJ2-7 | many | . | TRBV7-9 | 15 | CASSLGQPGHDEQYF | TGTGCCAGCAGCTTAGGCCAGCCCGGTCATGACGAGCAGTACTTC
TRBJ2-2 | . | . | TRBV5-1 | 14 | CASNLAGPAGELFF | TGCGCCAGCAACTTAGCAGGGCCCGCCGGGGAGCTGTTTTTT
TRBJ1-2 | many | . | TRBV10-3 | 12 | CAISEFGDGYTF | TGTGCCATCAGTGAGTTTGGCGATGGCTACACCTTC
TRBJ2-2 | many | . | TRBV2 | 14 | CASSRVLNTGELFF | TGTGCCAGCAGCAGGGTCCTGAACACCGGGGAGCTGTTTTTT
TRBJ1-1 | . | TRBD1 | TRBV7-3 | 17 | CASSLAGTGGASTEAFF | TGTGCCAGCAGCTTAGCCGGGACAGGGGGCGCGAGCACTGAAGCTTTCTTT
TRBJ1-1 | many | . | TRBV2 | 13 | CASRLTENTEAFF | TGTGCCAGCAGGCTGACAGAAAACACTGAAGCTTTCTTT
TRBJ2-7 | . | TRBD1 | TRBV20-1 | 15 | CSARDVGTGLREQYF | TGCAGTGCTAGAGATGTCGGGACAGGGTTGAGAGAGCAGTACTTC
TRBJ2-7 | . | TRBD2 | TRBV9 | 15 | CASSVRLAGIDEQYF | TGTGCCAGCAGCGTTAGGCTAGCGGGAATCGATGAGCAGTACTTC
TRBJ2-1 | . | . | TRBV5-1 | 13 | CASSLAQGFGQFF | TGCGCCAGCAGCTTGGCACAGGGTTTCGGGCAGTTCTTC
TRBJ1-1 | many | . | TRBV29-1 | 13 | CSVDLLRGSEAFF | TGCAGCGTTGATTTGCTCAGGGGCTCTGAAGCTTTCTTT
TRBJ1-6 | . | . | TRBV27 | 12 | CASKGYNSPLHF | TGTGCCAGCAAGGGGTATAATTCACCCCTCCACTTT
TRBJ1-2 | many | . | TRBV19 | 15 | CASSTPFESPYGYTF | TGTGCCAGTAGTACCCCATTCGAGAGCCCCTATGGCTACACCTTC
TRBJ1-4 | few | TRBD1 | TRBV11-2 | 14 | CASSDRGGNEKLFF | TGTGCCAGCAGCGACAGGGGAGGGAATGAAAAACTGTTTTTT
TRBJ2-3 | . | . | TRBV20-1 | 15 | CSARDEAASTDTQYF | TGCAGTGCTAGAGATGAAGCGGCTAGCACAGATACGCAGTATTTT
TRBJ2-7 | . | . | TRBV28 | 13 | CASSFDGRYEQYF | TGTGCCAGCAGTTTCGACGGGAGATACGAGCAGTACTTC
TRBJ2-1 | . | TRBD2 | TRBV24-1 | 16 | CATSDGLAGGRNEQFF | TGTGCCACCAGTGACGGACTAGCGGGGGGCAGGAATGAGCAGTTCTTC
TRBJ1-1 | . | . | TRBV7-2 | 13 | CASSFSDNTEAFF | TGTGCCAGCAGCTTTTCGGATAACACTGAAGCTTTCTTT
TRBJ1-2 | few | . | TRBV2 | 15 | CASRFIQGPRRGYTF | TGTGCCAGCAGATTTATCCAGGGCCCACGTCGTGGCTACACCTTC
TRBJ2-7 | many | . | TRBV2 | 13 | CASSEVAAYEQYF | TGTGCCAGCAGTGAGGTCGCGGCCTACGAGCAGTACTTC
TRBJ1-2 | . | TRBD1 | TRBV11-2 | 16 | CASSLGPTGGDYGYTF | TGTGCCAGCAGCTTAGGCCCAACAGGGGGGGACTATGGCTACACCTTC